The T cell receptor beta chain under discussion was sequenced for a study of blood T cell repertoires in COVID-19. CDR1 SGHAT and CDR2 FQNNGV come from the germline V gene. V was shortened by 0 bases and J by 5 bases, with 20 bases between the two germline ends. The CDR3 totals 19 residues. Those enrolled, adults aged roughly 18 to 95 years, came from about two dozen US areas. Participants' reported clinical history set cohort assignment. Assay used: immunoSEQ multiplex PCR; TCRdb lists only in-frame clones, some missing. The table shows about 180,000 clones, with 75% to 90% occurring only once. The chain has TRBV11-2 and TRBJ1-6; D is perhaps TRBD1 (5 bases). The sequencing sample was made of PBMCs or T cells enriched from blood (not recorded which). This sequence originates from a woman aged 35 to 49 with acute COVID-19. In nucleotides, the CDR3 is TGTGCCAGCAGCTTAGATCGTCGCGGCTACGCGGGGCATAATTCACCCCTCCACTTT. Translation: CASSLDRRGYAGHNSPLHF.